The 5 T cell receptor beta chains given below trace back to one sample, sequenced in a study of T-cell memory formation after mild COVID-19. Each CDR3 protein gets one entry after TCRdb re-called the 5' RACE reads with MiXCR. This table has about 57,000 distinct CDR3 sequences, more than 9% appearing once. Input material: PBMCs or a T cell subset sorted from them (not recorded which). These receptors were obtained from a man aged 18 to 29 who had mild COVID-19 (a few samples of this study predate the infection). Cell type and time point are not known.

The sample holds many counts of this clonotype. V usage is TRBV7-9 and J usage is TRBJ2-7; D possibly uses TRBD1 or TRBD2 (6 bases each). The CDR3 covers 14 residues. Per the germline V gene, CDR1 is SEHNR and CDR2 is FQNEAQ (reference sequence). Trimming left V 5 bases short and J 7 bases short, with 18 bases between. The CDR3 sequence: CASSREGGIGEQYV. The DNA of the CDR3 is TGTGCCAGCAGCCGCGAAGGGGGGATAGGGGAGCAGTACGTC.

This clonotype was counted a few times. The chain joins TRBV12-5 to TRBJ1-2; D perhaps matches TRBD1 (6 bases). V lost 6 bases and J lost 9, with 23 bases in between. CDR1 and CDR2 from the germline V gene are LGHNT and FRNRAP. CDR3 size: 15 residues. The CDR3 here is CASGQPRDIVTSYTF. The CDR3 region has the DNA TGTGCTAGTGGCCAGCCCAGGGACATAGTTACGAGCTACACCTTC. Full variable domain (outside the CDR3, taken from reference TRBV12-5 and TRBJ1-2): DARVTQTPRHKVTEMGQEVTMRCQPILGHNTVFWYRQTMMQGLELLAYFRNRAPLDDSGMPKDRFSAEMPDATLATLKIQPSEPRDSAVYFCASGQPRDIVTSYTFGSGTRLTVV.

The chain carries TRBV7-6 and TRBJ2-1, with D tentatively TRBD1 (6 bases). V was shortened by 2 bases and J by 6 bases, with 17 bases between the two germline ends. The CDR3 loop spans 16 amino acids. In germline, CDR1 is SGHVS, CDR2 FNYEAQ. CDR3 region: CASSLSVAAGANEQFF. The CDR3 nucleotides read TGTGCCAGCAGCTTATCCGTTGCGGCAGGGGCCAATGAGCAGTTCTTC.

This sequence joins TRBV7-9 and TRBJ1-1; D is possibly TRBD1 (6 bases). The CDR3 consists of 16 residues. Trimming shortened V by 5 bases and J by 5 bases, and 21 bases separated the two germline ends. Germline V gene lookup returns CDR1 SEHNR and CDR2 FQNEAQ (reference sequence). In DNA form, the CDR3 reads TGTGCCAGCAGCCTACGTTCAGGGGAGGCGAGGACTGAAGCTTTCTTT. Translated, it gives CASSLRSGEARTEAFF.

The chain links TRBV6-2 or TRBV6-3 to TRBJ1-5; D not certain. Germline CDR1 reads MNHEY; CDR2 reads SVGEGT. CDR3 length equals 14 residues. The germline V and J ends were trimmed by 2 bases and 5 bases, with 10 bases remaining between them. The CDR3 reads CASSYGDPHQPQHF. For the CDR3, the DNA is TGTGCCAGCAGTTACGGAGACCCCCATCAGCCCCAGCATTTT.